A single sample is the source of the 8 T cell receptor beta chains below, sequenced in a study of T cell responses to AZD1222 COVID-19 vaccine. The repertoire was sequenced with immunoSEQ multiplex PCR; TCRdb's copy has only in-frame clones and lacks some. Counted here are roughly 130,000 clones, roughly nine tenths occurring once; the ten biggest clones make up 2.8%. Sequences were derived from peripheral blood, sampled on day 0 of AZD1222 vaccination. The receptor source for this set is an adult in good health.

The chain employs TRBV18 and TRBJ1-3, with a possible D match to TRBD1 (5 bases). Germline loops: CDR1 KGHSH, CDR2 LQKENI. V lost 6 bases, J lost 0 bases, and 18 bases lay in between. This CDR3 is built from 17 residues. The CDR3 sequence is CASSPTVGGDSGNTIYF. The CDR3 DNA reads TGTGCCAGCTCCCCCACCGTTGGGGGAGACTCTGGAAACACCATATATTTT.

The rearrangement uses TRBV10-3 and TRBJ2-2, with TRBD2 matching over 12 bases. CDR1 is ENHRY, CDR2 SYGVKD, per germline. The CDR3 runs to 17 residues. V trimming: 6 bases; J trimming: 5 bases; junction bases outside the gene matches: 10. This chain's CDR3 is CAIRKAGLAGVTGELFF. The CDR3 DNA is TGTGCCATCAGGAAAGCGGGACTAGCGGGTGTAACCGGGGAGCTGTTTTTT.

The chain couples TRBV7-2 to TRBJ2-2, with D tentatively TRBD2 (5 bases). This CDR3 contains 18 residues. The germline V and J ends were trimmed by 2 bases and 3 bases, with 19 bases remaining between them. Germline loops: CDR1 SGHTA, CDR2 FQGNSA. The chain's CDR3 is CASSLKVGIWSDTGELFF. CDR3 bases: TGTGCCAGCAGCTTAAAGGTCGGGATTTGGTCGGACACCGGGGAGCTGTTTTTT.

The chain has TRBV4-3 and TRBJ2-1, with TRBD2 identical over 7 bases. J lost 4 bases, V lost 6 bases, and 12 bases had no gene match. Per germline, CDR1 LGHNA and CDR2 YSLEER. The CDR3 runs 16 residues. CDR3 region: CASSSQREALYNEQFF. For the CDR3, the DNA is TGCGCCAGCAGTTCCCAACGGGAGGCGCTATACAATGAGCAGTTCTTC.

The gene calls are TRBV5-4 and TRBJ2-7, with D possibly TRBD1 on 6 matching bases. This CDR3 is 12 amino acids long. Trimming left V 5 bases short and J 1 base short, with 7 bases between. Germline values: CDR1 SGHNT, CDR2 YYREEE (reference sequence). CDR3 bases: TGTGCCAGCAGAGGGGGATCCTACGAGCAGTACTTC. It encodes CASRGGSYEQYF. Full variable domain (missing parts from reference TRBV5-4 and TRBJ2-7): ETGVTQSPTHLIKTRGQQVTLRCSSQSGHNTVSWYQQALGQGPQFIFQYYREEENGRGNFPPRFSGLQFPNYSSELNVNALELDDSALYLCASRGGSYEQYFGPGTRLTVT.

The chain joins TRBV11-2 to TRBJ2-1, with TRBD1 identical over 10 bases. Germline V gene sequence: CDR1 SGHAT, CDR2 FQNNGV. Unmatched junction bases numbered 5, after V lost 2 bases and J lost 4 bases. The length of the CDR3 is 16 residues. The CDR3 DNA sequence: TGTGCCAGCAGCTTAAACTGGGACAGGGGTTACAATGAGCAGTTCTTC. It yields the protein CASSLNWDRGYNEQFF.

The rearrangement links TRBV5-1 to TRBJ1-1; the match to TRBD1 covers 9 bases. The trim removed 2 bases at V and 8 bases at J, leaving 4 bases unmatched. The germline gives CDR1 SGHRS, CDR2 YFSETQ. The CDR3 loop spans 13 amino acids. The CDR3 reads CASSLQGAAEAFF. CDR3 sequence (DNA): TGCGCCAGCAGCTTACAGGGGGCTGCAGAAGCTTTCTTT.

The rearrangement uses TRBV5-1 and TRBJ2-1, with 10 bases aligning to TRBD2. The ends lost 0 bases at V and 3 bases at J; junction bases unmatched: 3. This CDR3 is built from 16 residues. Germline lookup yields CDR1 SGHRS and CDR2 YFSETQ. The CDR3 is CASSLGTSGIYNEQFF. Written as DNA, the CDR3 is TGCGCCAGCAGCTTGGGGACTAGCGGAATCTACAATGAGCAGTTCTTC.